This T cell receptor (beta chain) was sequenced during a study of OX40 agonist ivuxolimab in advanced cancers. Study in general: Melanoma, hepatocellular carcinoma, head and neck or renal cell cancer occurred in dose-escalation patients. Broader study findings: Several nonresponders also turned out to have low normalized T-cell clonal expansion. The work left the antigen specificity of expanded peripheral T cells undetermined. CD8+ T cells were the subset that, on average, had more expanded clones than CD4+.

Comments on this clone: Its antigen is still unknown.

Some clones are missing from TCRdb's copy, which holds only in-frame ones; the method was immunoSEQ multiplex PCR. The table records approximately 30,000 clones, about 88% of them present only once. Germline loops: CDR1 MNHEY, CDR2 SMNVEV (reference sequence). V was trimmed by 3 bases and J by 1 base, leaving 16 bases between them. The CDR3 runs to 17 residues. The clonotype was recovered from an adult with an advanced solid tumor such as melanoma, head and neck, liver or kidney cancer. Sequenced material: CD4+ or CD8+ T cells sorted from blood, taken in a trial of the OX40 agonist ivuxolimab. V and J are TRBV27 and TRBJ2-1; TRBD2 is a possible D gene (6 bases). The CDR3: CASSFKGSGTSYNEQFF. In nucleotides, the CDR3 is TGTGCCAGCAGTTTTAAGGGTAGCGGTACTTCCTACAATGAGCAGTTCTTC.